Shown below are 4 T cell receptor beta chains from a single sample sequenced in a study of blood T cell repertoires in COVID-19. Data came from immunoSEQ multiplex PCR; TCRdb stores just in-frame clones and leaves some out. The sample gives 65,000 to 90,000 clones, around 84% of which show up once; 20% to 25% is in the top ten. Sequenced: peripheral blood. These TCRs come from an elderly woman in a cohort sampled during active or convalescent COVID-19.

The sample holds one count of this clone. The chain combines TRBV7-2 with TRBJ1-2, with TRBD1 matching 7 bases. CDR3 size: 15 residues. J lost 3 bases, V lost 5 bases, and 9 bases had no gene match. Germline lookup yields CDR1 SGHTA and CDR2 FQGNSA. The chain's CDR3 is CASSPGPGGYYGYTF. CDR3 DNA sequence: TGTGCCAGCAGCCCCGGCCCAGGGGGTTACTATGGCTACACCTTC.

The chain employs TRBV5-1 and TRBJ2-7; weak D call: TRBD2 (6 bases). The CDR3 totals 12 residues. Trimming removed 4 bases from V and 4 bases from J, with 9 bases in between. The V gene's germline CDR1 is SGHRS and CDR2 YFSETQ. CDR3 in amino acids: CASSQAGYEQYF. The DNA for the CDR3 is TGCGCCAGCAGCCAGGCGGGGTACGAGCAGTACTTC.

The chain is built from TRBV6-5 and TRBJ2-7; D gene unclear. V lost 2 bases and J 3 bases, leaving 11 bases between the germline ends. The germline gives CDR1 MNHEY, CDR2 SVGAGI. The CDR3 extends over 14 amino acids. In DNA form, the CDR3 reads TGTGCCAGCAGTTACAGGAGTGGTCTCTACGAGCAGTACGTC. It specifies CASSYRSGLYEQYV.

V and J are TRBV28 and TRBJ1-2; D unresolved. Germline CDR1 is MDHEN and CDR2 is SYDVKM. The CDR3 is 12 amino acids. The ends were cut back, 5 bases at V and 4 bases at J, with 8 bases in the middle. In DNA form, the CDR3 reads TGTGCCAGCAGTGACAACACCTATGGCTACACCTTC. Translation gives CASSDNTYGYTF.